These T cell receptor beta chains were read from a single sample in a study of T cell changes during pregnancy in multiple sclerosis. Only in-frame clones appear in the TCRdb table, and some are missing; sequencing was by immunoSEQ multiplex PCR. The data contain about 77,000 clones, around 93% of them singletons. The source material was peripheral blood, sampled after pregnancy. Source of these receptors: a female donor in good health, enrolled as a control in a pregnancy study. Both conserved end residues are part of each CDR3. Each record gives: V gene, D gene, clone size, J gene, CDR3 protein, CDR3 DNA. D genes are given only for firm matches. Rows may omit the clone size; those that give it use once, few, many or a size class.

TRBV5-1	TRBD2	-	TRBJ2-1	CASSGRTSGSSYNEQFF	TGCGCCAGCAGCGGGCGGACAAGCGGGAGCTCCTACAATGAGCAGTTCTTC
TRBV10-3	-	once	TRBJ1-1	CATLGSGSEAFF	TGTGCCACCCTTGGTAGCGGGTCTGAAGCTTTCTTT
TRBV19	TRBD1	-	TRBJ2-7	CASSTTGKAYEQYF	TGTGCCAGTAGTACGACAGGGAAGGCCTACGAGCAGTACTTC
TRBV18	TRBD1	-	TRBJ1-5	CASSIGTDQGQPQHF	TGTGCCAGCTCAATAGGGACAGATCAAGGTCAGCCCCAGCATTTT
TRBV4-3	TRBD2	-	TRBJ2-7	CASSQARLAGGLASYEQYF	TGCGCCAGCAGCCAAGCCCGACTAGCGGGAGGTTTAGCGTCCTACGAGCAGTACTTC
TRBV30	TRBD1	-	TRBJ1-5	CAWSRAGGAGNQPQHF	TGTGCCTGGAGTAGGGCAGGGGGCGCGGGCAATCAGCCCCAGCATTTT
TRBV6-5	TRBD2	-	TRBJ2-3	CASRVAGGSDTQYF	TGTGCCAGCAGGGTAGCGGGGGGGTCTGATACGCAGTATTTT
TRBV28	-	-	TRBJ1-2	CASRVSDRPYTF	TGTGCCAGCAGGGTGAGCGACAGGCCCTACACCTTC
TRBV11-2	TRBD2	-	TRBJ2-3	CASSLGGDTQYF	TGTGCCAGCAGCTTGGGGGGGGATACGCAGTATTTT
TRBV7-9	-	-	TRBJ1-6	CASSPDSGKVSSPLHF	TGTGCCAGCAGTCCCGACTCAGGGAAAGTGAGTTCACCCCTCCACTTT
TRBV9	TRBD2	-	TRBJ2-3	CASSGGLAGAYTDTQYF	TGTGCCAGCAGCGGCGGACTAGCGGGGGCATACACAGATACGCAGTATTTT
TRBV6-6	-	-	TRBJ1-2	CASSLIREAYGYTF	TGTGCCAGCAGTTTGATCCGGGAAGCTTATGGCTACACCTTC
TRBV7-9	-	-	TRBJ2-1	CASSSRDSSSYNEQFF	TGTGCCAGCAGCTCGAGGGACTCGAGCTCCTACAATGAGCAGTTCTTC
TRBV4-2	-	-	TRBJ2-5	CASSQDRGRGGETQYF	TGTGCCAGCAGCCAAGATCGCGGCAGGGGCGGCGAGACCCAGTACTTC
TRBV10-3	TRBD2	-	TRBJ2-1	CAIGLAYNEQFF	TGTGCCATCGGACTAGCTTACAATGAGCAGTTCTTC
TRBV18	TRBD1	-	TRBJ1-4	CASSRDRNNEKLFF	TGTGCCAGCTCTCGGGACAGAAATAATGAAAAACTGTTTTTT
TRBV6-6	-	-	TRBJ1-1	CASSYGRVNTEAFF	TGTGCCAGCAGTTACGGCAGGGTGAACACTGAAGCTTTCTTT
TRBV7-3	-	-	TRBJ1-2	CASSLIGGSQGYTF	TGTGCCAGCAGCTTAATAGGAGGGTCCCAGGGCTACACCTTC
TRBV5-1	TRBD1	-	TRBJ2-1	CASSFGQGQVNEQFF	TGCGCCAGCAGCTTTGGACAGGGGCAAGTCAATGAGCAGTTCTTC
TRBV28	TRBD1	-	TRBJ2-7	CASRDRGGEQYF	TGTGCCAGTAGGGACAGGGGAGGCGAGCAGTACTTC
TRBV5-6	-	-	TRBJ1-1	CASSPWDYDRNTEAFF	TGTGCCAGCAGTCCGTGGGATTACGACAGGAACACTGAAGCTTTCTTT
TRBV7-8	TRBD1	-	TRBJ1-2	CASSPQIAGTGYYGYTF	TGTGCCAGCAGCCCCCAAATTGCCGGGACAGGGTACTATGGCTACACCTTC
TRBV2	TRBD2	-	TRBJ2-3	CASRAGGPRGHTDTQYF	TGTGCCAGCAGAGCGGGGGGGCCAAGGGGACACACAGATACGCAGTATTTT
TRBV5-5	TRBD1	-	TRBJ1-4	CASARDSLFPTNEKLFF	TGTGCCAGCGCCCGGGACAGCTTATTTCCAACTAATGAAAAACTGTTTTTT
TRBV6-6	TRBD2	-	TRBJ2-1	CASKRTSGSEQFF	TGTGCCAGCAAAAGGACTAGCGGGTCTGAGCAGTTCTTC
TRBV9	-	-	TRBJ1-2	CASSPLVRGYTF	TGTGCCAGCAGTCCCCTTGTTCGTGGCTACACCTTC
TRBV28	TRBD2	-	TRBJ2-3	CASTGREGRMLAGTDTQYF	TGTGCCAGCACTGGACGGGAGGGGCGGATGCTAGCGGGCACAGATACGCAGTATTTT
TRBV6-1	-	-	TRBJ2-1	CASSEEGGWNEQFF	TGTGCCAGCAGTGAAGAGGGGGGGTGGAATGAGCAGTTCTTC
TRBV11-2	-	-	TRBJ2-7	CASSLELPGLEQYF	TGTGCCAGCAGCTTAGAGCTCCCCGGACTCGAGCAGTACTTC
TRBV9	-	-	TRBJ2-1	CASSVGGGPYNEQFF	TGTGCCAGCAGCGTAGGGGGGGGGCCCTACAATGAGCAGTTCTTC
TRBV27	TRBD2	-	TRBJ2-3	CASSSKDLGAGGLLLADTQYF	TGTGCCAGCAGTTCGAAGGACCTGGGGGCGGGGGGCCTCTTGTTGGCAGATACGCAGTATTTT
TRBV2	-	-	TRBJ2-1	CASSPGAKGFHNEQFF	TGTGCCAGCAGTCCGGGAGCCAAAGGGTTCCACAATGAGCAGTTCTTC
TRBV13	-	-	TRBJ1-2	CASSLSLGGTNYGYTF	TGTGCCAGCAGCTTAAGTTTGGGGGGTACTAACTATGGCTACACCTTC
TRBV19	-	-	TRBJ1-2	CASSIEVEGYYGYTF	TGTGCCAGTAGTATAGAAGTTGAGGGATACTATGGCTACACCTTC
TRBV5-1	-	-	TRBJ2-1	CASSSNRVDEQFF	TGCGCCAGCAGCTCAAACAGGGTAGATGAGCAGTTCTTC
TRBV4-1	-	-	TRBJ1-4	CASSPGLATNEKLFF	TGCGCCAGCAGCCCGGGATTGGCAACTAATGAAAAACTGTTTTTT
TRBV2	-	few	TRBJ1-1	CASSEARMAYEAFF	TGTGCCAGCAGTGAAGCGCGGATGGCATATGAAGCTTTCTTT
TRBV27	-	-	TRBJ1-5	CASSPFKAVGNQPQHF	TGTGCCAGCAGTCCGTTCAAAGCGGTGGGAAATCAGCCCCAGCATTTT
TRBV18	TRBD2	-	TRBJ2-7	CASSGMVSGDYEQYF	TGTGCCAGCTCAGGAATGGTTAGCGGGGACTACGAGCAGTACTTC
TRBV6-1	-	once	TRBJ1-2	CASSEASGSYGYTF	TGTGCCAGCAGTGAAGCGTCGGGGAGCTATGGCTACACCTTC
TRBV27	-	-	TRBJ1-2	CASRSLGQFYGYTF	TGTGCCAGCAGGTCGTTAGGACAGTTCTATGGCTACACCTTC
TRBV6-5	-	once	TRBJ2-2	CASSYQSPGRGGELFF	TGTGCCAGCAGTTACCAATCACCCGGTCGTGGCGGGGAGCTGTTTTTT
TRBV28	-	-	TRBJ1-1	CASPPEGVRGEAFF	TGTGCCAGCCCCCCCGAGGGGGTCAGGGGTGAAGCTTTCTTT
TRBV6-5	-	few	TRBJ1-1	CASSSQGKRAFF	TGTGCCAGCAGTTCCCAGGGAAAGAGAGCTTTCTTT
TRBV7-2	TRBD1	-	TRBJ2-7	CASEGTGFGEQYF	TGTGCCAGCGAGGGGACAGGGTTCGGGGAGCAGTACTTC
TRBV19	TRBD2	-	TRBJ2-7	CASRAETSGSYEQYF	TGTGCCAGTAGGGCTGAGACTAGCGGGAGTTACGAGCAGTACTTC
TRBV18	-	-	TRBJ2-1	CASSPFEGVASEQFF	TGTGCCAGCTCACCATTCGAGGGAGTAGCTAGTGAGCAGTTCTTC
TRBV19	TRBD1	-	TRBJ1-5	CASSQTGGNNQPQHF	TGTGCCAGTAGTCAAACAGGGGGTAACAATCAGCCCCAGCATTTT